Below, one TCR beta chain is given with its context. Its antigen remains unidentified. This sample was included in a study of T cells in Graves' hyperthyroidism and ophthalmopathy. General study results and limits: The blood repertoire included most of the expanded thyroid clonotypes above 0.001.

Researchers amplified the TCR beta CDR3 regions from RNA transcripts. The HTBI set primed first-round TCR CDR3 RT-PCR. In TCRdb, the multiplex PCR reads were re-called with MiXCR into one record per CDR3 protein. The sample holds around 290,000 distinct CDR3 sequences, about 14% seen once. V lost 4 bases to trimming and J lost 3 bases, with 18 bases between them. Germline values: CDR1 KGHDR, CDR2 SFDVKD. This CDR3 comprises 17 residues. A patient was excluded if there was uncontrolled infection, other autoimmune disease, pregnancy or lactation. Blood dates from first hyperthyroidism diagnosis, before any ophthalmopathy symptoms.

The sequence was collected from a woman aged 30 to 39 with Graves' hyperthyroidism that later progressed to Graves' ophthalmopathy. Sequencing was performed on blood. J is TRBJ2-1 and V is TRBV24-1; the D call may be TRBD1 or TRBD2 (6 bases each). In nucleotides, the CDR3 is TGTGCCACCAGTGACCCTGGAGGGGGGACGGGCTACAATGAGCAGTTCTTC. Protein product: CATSDPGGGTGYNEQFF.